This entry concerns a single TCR beta chain. The data derive from a study of blood T cell repertoires in COVID-19. In the study overall: In each case, the material was cDNA or gDNA derived from T cells, B-cell-depleted T cells, or PBMCs.

Generated by immunoSEQ multiplex PCR, the TCRdb table keeps only in-frame clones and is missing some. Of 50,000 to 70,000 clones detected, around 83% appear once; the ten largest clones hold less than 6.5%. The CDR3 consists of 14 residues. Germline CDR1 and CDR2: SNHLY and FYNNEI. V shed 6 bases and J shed 3 bases, with 12 bases lying between them. Source material: peripheral blood. The source of this sequence is a woman aged 55-70 years with acute or convalescent COVID-19. The V gene is TRBV2, the J gene TRBJ2-1; D might be TRBD1 (6 bases). CDR3 amino acids: CASSRTDFYNEQFF. Written as DNA, the CDR3 is TGTGCCAGCAGCAGGACAGATTTCTACAATGAGCAGTTCTTC. Supplemented by reference TRBV2 and TRBJ2-1, the full variable domain reads EPEVTQTPSHQVTQMGQEVILRCVPISNHLYFYWYRQILGQKVEFLVSFYNNEISEKSEIFDDQFSVERPDGSNFTLKIRSTKLEDSAMYFCASSRTDFYNEQFFGPGTRLTVL.